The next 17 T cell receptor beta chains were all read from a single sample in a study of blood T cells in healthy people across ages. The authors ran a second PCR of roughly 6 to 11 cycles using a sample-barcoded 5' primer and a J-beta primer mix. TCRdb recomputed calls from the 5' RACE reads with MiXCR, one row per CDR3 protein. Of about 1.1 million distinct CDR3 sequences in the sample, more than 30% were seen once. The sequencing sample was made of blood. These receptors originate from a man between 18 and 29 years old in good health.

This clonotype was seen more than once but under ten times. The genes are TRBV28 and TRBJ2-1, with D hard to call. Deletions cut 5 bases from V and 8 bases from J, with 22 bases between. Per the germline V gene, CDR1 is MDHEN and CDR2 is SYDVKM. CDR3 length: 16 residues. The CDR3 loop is CASSDGRAGQFDEQFF. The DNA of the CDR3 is TGTGCCAGCAGTGACGGAAGGGCTGGTCAGTTTGATGAGCAGTTCTTC.

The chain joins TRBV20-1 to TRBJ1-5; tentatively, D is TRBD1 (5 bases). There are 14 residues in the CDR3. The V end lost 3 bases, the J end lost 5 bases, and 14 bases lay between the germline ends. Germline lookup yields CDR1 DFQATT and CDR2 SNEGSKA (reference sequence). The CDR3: CSASSDEGHQPQHF. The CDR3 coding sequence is TGCAGTGCTAGTAGTGACGAGGGGCATCAGCCCCAGCATTTT.

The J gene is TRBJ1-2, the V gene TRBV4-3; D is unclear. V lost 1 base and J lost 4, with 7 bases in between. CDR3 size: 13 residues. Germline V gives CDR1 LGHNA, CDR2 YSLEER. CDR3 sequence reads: CASSQASTYGYTF. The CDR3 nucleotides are TGCGCCAGCAGCCAAGCCTCCACCTATGGCTACACCTTC.

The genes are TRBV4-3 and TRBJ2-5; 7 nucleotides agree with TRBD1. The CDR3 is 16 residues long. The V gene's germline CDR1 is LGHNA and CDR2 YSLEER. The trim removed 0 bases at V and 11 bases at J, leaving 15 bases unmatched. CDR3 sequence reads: CASSQDSRQGGNEQYF. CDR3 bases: TGCGCCAGCAGCCAAGATTCGAGACAGGGTGGCAATGAGCAGTACTTC.

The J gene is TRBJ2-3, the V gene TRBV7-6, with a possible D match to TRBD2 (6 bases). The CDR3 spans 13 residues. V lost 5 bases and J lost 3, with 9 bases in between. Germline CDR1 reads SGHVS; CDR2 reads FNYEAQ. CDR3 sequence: CASSVRETDTQYF. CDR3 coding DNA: TGTGCCAGCAGCGTCCGGGAGACAGATACGCAGTATTTT.

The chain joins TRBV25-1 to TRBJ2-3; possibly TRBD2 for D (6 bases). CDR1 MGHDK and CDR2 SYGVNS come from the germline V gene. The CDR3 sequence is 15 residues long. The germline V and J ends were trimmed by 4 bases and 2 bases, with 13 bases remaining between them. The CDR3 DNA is TGTGCCAGCAGTGGTTCAGGAGGGATCACAGATACGCAGTATTTT. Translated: CASSGSGGITDTQYF.

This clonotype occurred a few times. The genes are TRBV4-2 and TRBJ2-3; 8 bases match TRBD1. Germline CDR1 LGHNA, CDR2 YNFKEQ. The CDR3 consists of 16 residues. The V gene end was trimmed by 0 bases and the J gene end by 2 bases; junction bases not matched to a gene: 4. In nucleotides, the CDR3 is TGTGCCAGCAGCCAAGAGACAGGGGAATACACAGATACGCAGTATTTT. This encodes CASSQETGEYTDTQYF.

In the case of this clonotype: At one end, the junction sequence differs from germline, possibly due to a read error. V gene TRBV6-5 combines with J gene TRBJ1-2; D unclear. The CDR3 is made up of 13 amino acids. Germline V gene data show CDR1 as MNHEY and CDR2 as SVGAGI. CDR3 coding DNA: TGTGCCAGCAGTTACGGCAATAACTATGGCCACACCTTC. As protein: CASSYGNNYGHTF.

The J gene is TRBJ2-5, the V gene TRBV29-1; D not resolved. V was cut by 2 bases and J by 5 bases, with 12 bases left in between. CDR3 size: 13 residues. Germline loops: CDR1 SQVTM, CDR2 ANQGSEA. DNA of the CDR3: TGCAGCGTTGAAAAACAGTACCGGGAGACCCAGTACTTC. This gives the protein CSVEKQYRETQYF.

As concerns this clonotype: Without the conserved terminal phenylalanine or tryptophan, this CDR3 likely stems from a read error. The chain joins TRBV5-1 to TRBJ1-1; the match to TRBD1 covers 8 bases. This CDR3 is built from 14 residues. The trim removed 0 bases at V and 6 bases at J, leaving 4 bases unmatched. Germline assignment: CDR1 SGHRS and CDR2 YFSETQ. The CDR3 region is CASSLAAGGPEAFL. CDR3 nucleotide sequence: TGCGCCAGCAGCTTGGCGGCAGGGGGCCCTGAAGCTTTCCTT.

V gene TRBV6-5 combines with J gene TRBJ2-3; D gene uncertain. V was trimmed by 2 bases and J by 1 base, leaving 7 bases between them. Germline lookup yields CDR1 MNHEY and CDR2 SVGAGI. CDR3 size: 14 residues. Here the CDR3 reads CASSYARRTDTQYF. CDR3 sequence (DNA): TGTGCCAGCAGTTACGCGAGGCGCACAGATACGCAGTATTTT.

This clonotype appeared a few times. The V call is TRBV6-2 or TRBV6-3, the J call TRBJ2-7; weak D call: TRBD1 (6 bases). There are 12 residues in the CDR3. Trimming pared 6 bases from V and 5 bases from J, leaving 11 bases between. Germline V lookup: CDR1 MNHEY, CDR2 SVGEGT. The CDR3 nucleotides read TGTGCCAGCAGCAAGACAGGCAACGAGCAGTACTTC. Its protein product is CASSKTGNEQYF.

The CDR3 bases are TGTGCCAGCAGAAAAGACAGGCCCCGCTCTGGAAACACCATATATTTT. This gives the protein CASRKDRPRSGNTIYF. The genes are TRBV2 and TRBJ1-3; possibly TRBD1 for D (6 bases). V was clipped by 6 bases and J by 0 bases, with 15 bases between them. CDR1 and CDR2 (germline): SNHLY, FYNNEI. This CDR3 is 16 amino acids long.

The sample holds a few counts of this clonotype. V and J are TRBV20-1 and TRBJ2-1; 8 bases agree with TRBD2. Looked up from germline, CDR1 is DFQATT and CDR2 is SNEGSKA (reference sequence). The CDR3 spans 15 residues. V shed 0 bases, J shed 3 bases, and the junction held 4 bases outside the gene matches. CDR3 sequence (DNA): TGCAGTGCTAGAGAAAACAGCGGGGGCTACAATGAGCAGTTCTTC. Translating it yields CSARENSGGYNEQFF.

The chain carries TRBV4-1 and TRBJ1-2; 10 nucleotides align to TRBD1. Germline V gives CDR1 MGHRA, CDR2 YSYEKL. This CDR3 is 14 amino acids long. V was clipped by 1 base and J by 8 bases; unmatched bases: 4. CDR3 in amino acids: CASSQGGQGIGYTF. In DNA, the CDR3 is TGCGCCAGCAGCCAAGGGGGACAGGGGATCGGCTACACCTTC.

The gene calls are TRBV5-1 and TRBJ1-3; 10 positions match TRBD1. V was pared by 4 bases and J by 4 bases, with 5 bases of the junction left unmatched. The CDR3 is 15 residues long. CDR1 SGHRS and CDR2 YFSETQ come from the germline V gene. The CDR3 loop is CASSRQGARGNTIYF. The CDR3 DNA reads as TGCGCCAGCAGCCGACAGGGGGCAAGAGGAAACACCATATATTTT. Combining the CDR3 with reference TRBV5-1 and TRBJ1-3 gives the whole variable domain KAGVTQTPRYLIKTRGQQVTLSCSPISGHRSVSWYQQTPGQGLQFLFEYFSETQRNKGNFPGRFSGRQFSNSRSEMNVSTLELGDSALYLCASSRQGARGNTIYFGEGSWLTVV.

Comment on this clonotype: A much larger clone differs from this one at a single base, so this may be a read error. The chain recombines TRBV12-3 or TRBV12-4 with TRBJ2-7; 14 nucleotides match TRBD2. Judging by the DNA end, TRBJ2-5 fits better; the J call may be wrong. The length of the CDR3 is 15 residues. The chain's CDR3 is CASNARGLAGGTQYF. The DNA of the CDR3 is TGTGCCAGCAATGCCCGAGGACTAGCGGGGGGGACCCAGTACTTC.